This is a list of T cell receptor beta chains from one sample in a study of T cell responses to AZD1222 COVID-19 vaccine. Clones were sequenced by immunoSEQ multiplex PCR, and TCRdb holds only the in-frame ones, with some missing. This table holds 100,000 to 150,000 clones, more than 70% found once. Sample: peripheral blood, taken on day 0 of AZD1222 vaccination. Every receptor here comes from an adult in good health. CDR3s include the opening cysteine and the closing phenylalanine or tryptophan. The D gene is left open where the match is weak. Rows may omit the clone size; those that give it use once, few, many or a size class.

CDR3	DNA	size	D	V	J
CASSYYPGRENQPQHF	TGTGCCAGCAGTTATTATCCGGGACGGGAAAATCAGCCCCAGCATTTT	-	-	TRBV6-7	TRBJ1-5
CAWSATAGNTIYF	TGTGCCTGGAGTGCTACAGCTGGAAACACCATATATTTT	-	-	TRBV30	TRBJ1-3
CSGGTTYNEQFF	TGCAGCGGCGGGACTACCTACAATGAGCAGTTCTTC	-	TRBD2	TRBV29-1	TRBJ2-1
CASSPRRSVNEKLFF	TGTGCCAGCAGCCCCCGACGGAGCGTCAATGAAAAACTGTTTTTT	-	-	TRBV7-2	TRBJ1-4
CASSPIADYEQYF	TGTGCCAGCAGCCCCATAGCGGACTACGAGCAGTACTTC	-	-	TRBV4-2	TRBJ2-7
CASSFRLGDEQYF	TGTGCCAGCAGTTTCCGTTTGGGGGACGAGCAGTACTTC	-	-	TRBV28	TRBJ2-7
CASSLLAGGAGELFF	TGTGCCAGCAGCTTGCTAGCGGGAGGAGCCGGGGAGCTGTTTTTT	-	TRBD2	TRBV7-9	TRBJ2-2
CASSGASGLTDTQYF	TGTGCCAGCAGCGGGGCTTCGGGGCTCACAGATACGCAGTATTTT	-	-	TRBV11-2	TRBJ2-3
CASGREGSYNEQFF	TGCGCCAGCGGCCGGGAGGGATCCTACAATGAGCAGTTCTTC	-	TRBD2	TRBV5-1	TRBJ2-1
CASSYSSWSGRDNSNQPQHF	TGTGCCAGCAGTTACTCGAGTTGGAGTGGTCGGGACAATAGCAATCAGCCCCAGCATTTT	-	-	TRBV6-2/TRBV6-3	TRBJ1-5
CASSWDGTNEKLFF	TGTGCCAGCAGCTGGGACGGGACTAATGAAAAACTGTTTTTT	-	-	TRBV7-2	TRBJ1-4
CASTKDRGQTPLHF	TGTGCCAGTACCAAGGACAGGGGGCAAACACCCCTCCACTTT	-	TRBD1	TRBV19	TRBJ1-6
CASSLRATDTQYF	TGTGCCAGCAGTCTCCGGGCGACAGATACGCAGTATTTT	-	-	TRBV12-3/TRBV12-4	TRBJ2-3
CASSLGLGSYEQYF	TGTGCCAGCAGCTTAGGACTAGGGTCCTACGAGCAGTACTTC	-	TRBD2	TRBV7-3	TRBJ2-7
CASSAMNTEAFF	TGTGCCAGCAGTGCCATGAACACTGAAGCTTTCTTT	-	-	TRBV25-1	TRBJ1-1
CASSPQGPYEQYF	TGTGCCAGCAGTCCGCAGGGGCCCTACGAGCAGTACTTC	-	-	TRBV27	TRBJ2-7
CASSPTGTDYGYTF	TGCGCCAGCAGTCCGACCGGGACAGATTATGGCTACACCTTC	once	TRBD1	TRBV4-1	TRBJ1-2
CASSWAREVGYQETQYF	TGTGCCAGCAGTTGGGCGCGGGAGGTGGGGTACCAAGAGACCCAGTACTTC	-	TRBD2	TRBV28	TRBJ2-5
CASSPLAGTEAFF	TGTGCCAGCTCCCCCTTGGCGGGAACTGAAGCTTTCTTT	-	-	TRBV6-4	TRBJ1-1
CASSPQRGANYGYTF	TGTGCCAGTAGTCCCCAGCGTGGGGCGAACTATGGCTACACCTTC	-	-	TRBV19	TRBJ1-2
CASSLGTGPNYGYTF	TGTGCCAGCAGCTTGGGGACGGGTCCTAACTATGGCTACACCTTC	-	-	TRBV5-6	TRBJ1-2
CASSIGAGGSEQYF	TGTGCCAGTAGTATAGGAGCCGGTGGGAGCGAGCAGTACTTC	-	-	TRBV19	TRBJ2-7
CASSFEISQPQHF	TGTGCCAGCAGCTTCGAAATCAGTCAGCCCCAGCATTTT	-	-	TRBV7-2	TRBJ1-5
CASSAGHQGSHEQYF	TGTGCCAGCAGCGCGGGACACCAAGGTTCCCACGAGCAGTACTTC	-	-	TRBV5-4	TRBJ2-7
CASTGRTSGASIGTDTQYF	TGTGCCAGCACCGGCCGGACTAGCGGGGCCTCTATAGGCACAGATACGCAGTATTTT	-	-	TRBV21-1	TRBJ2-3
CASSRLQSSYNEQFF	TGTGCCAGCAGCCGTCTTCAGAGCTCCTACAATGAGCAGTTCTTC	-	-	TRBV11-2	TRBJ2-1
CASATESNYGYTF	TGTGCCAGCGCGACTGAGTCTAACTATGGCTACACCTTC	-	-	TRBV28	TRBJ1-2
CASSLAGGVYEQYF	TGCGCCAGCAGCTTGGCCGGCGGGGTCTACGAGCAGTACTTC	once	-	TRBV5-1	TRBJ2-7
CASSFRTEQFF	TGTGCCAGCAGTTTTCGTACTGAGCAGTTCTTC	-	-	TRBV12-3/TRBV12-4	TRBJ2-1
CASSPKGVRARSPLHF	TGTGCCAGCAGTCCCAAGGGGGTGCGGGCGCGCTCACCCCTCCACTTT	-	-	TRBV6-2/TRBV6-3	TRBJ1-6
CASSQGLPGNGELFF	TGTGCCAGCAGCCAGGGACTCCCGGGGAACGGGGAGCTGTTTTTT	-	-	TRBV14	TRBJ2-2
CASSQGPSSVGVLFF	TGTGCCAGCAGCCAAGGGCCCTCCTCTGTCGGTGTGCTGTTTTTT	-	-	TRBV7-2	TRBJ2-2
CASSPLLRTDYEQYF	TGTGCCAGCAGCCCACTATTGAGGACAGACTACGAGCAGTACTTC	-	-	TRBV14	TRBJ2-7